The clone carrying this TCR beta chain showed up many times. The antigen remains unidentified. From 300 to 400 ng of RNA, a library with molecular barcoded alpha/delta and beta/gamma adaptors was made. A single record per CDR3 protein comes from TCRdb applying MiXCR to the reads. The sample consists of 50,000 or so distinct CDR3 sequences, less than 15% of them appearing once. These data come from a study of read filtering for tumor transcriptome and immune sequencing. Study summary: RNA-seq yielded only about 75 to 1273 TCR reads, IR-seq about 3.5 to 10.27 million. General observations from the study: This fraction held mixed bone marrow immune cells after CD138-negative sorting.

The CDR3 sequence is 13 residues long. Germline V gene sequence: CDR1 DFQATT, CDR2 SNEGSKA (reference sequence). V was cut by 4 bases and J by 5 bases, with 14 bases left in between. Source material: a population of CD138-negative cells sorted from bone marrow. The chain employs TRBV20-1 and TRBJ2-5, with TRBD2 as a possible D gene (8 bases). The TCR sequence derives from a donor at least 40 years old with multiple myeloma. CDR3 in amino acids: CSANSGTDETQYF. The DNA of the CDR3 is TGCAGTGCTAATAGCGGGACAGATGAGACCCAGTACTTC.